The 30 T cell receptor beta chains reported below all come from one sample, sequenced in a study of T cell repertoires in cytomegalovirus infection. TCRdb reprocessed the reads via MiXCR and lists one record per CDR3 protein. The sample shows some 560,000 distinct CDR3 sequences, around two fifths of them seen only once. No antigens are known for them. Sequenced material: cultured PBMCs, taken from culture after CMV antigen stimulation. The receptor set was obtained from a human donor in good health (CMV status not recorded). Some clones in this sample may be carry-over from other donors' samples.

The rearrangement joins TRBV6-1 to TRBJ2-7; no definite D call. CDR1 and CDR2 from the germline V gene are MNHNS and SASEGT. V lost 1 base and J 4 bases, leaving 11 bases between the germline ends. The CDR3 loop spans 14 amino acids. CDR3 sequence reads: CASSEVQWRYEQYF. CDR3 nucleotide sequence: TGTGCCAGCAGTGAAGTACAGTGGCGGTACGAGCAGTACTTC.

The chain recombines TRBV5-1 with TRBJ2-3; D is perhaps TRBD2 (6 bases). Germline CDR1 SGHRS, CDR2 YFSETQ. The CDR3 spans 15 residues. The ends were cut back, 0 bases at V and 2 bases at J, with 10 bases in the middle. Written as DNA, the CDR3 is TGCGCCAGCAGCTTGGTAGCGGATTCCACAGATACGCAGTATTTT. Translation: CASSLVADSTDTQYF.

V is TRBV20-1 and J is TRBJ1-2; no clear D. CDR3 length: 14 residues. The V end was cut by 7 bases, the J end by 1 base, with 16 bases between. Germline V lookup: CDR1 DFQATT, CDR2 SNEGSKA (reference sequence). For the CDR3, the DNA is TGCAGTGTTCCACTAGATCCGGGTAACTATGGCTACACCTTC. Residues: CSVPLDPGNYGYTF.

There are a few counts of this clonotype. The V gene is TRBV7-4, the J gene TRBJ1-1; 9 positions match TRBD1. The length of the CDR3 is 15 residues. CDR1 SGHVT and CDR2 SQSDAQ come from the germline V gene. After removal of 5 bases from V and 0 bases from J, the junction contained 4 bases not matched to a gene. The CDR3 coding sequence is TGTGCCAGCAGCCCTTGGACAGGGGTGAACACTGAAGCTTTCTTT. Encoded protein: CASSPWTGVNTEAFF.

The chain uses TRBV28 and TRBJ2-7; 7 bases fit TRBD1. Germline V gene data show CDR1 as MDHEN and CDR2 as SYDVKM. The CDR3 has 14 residues. V shed 3 bases, J shed 2 bases, and the junction held 4 bases outside the gene matches. The CDR3 spells CASSFHDRAYEQYF. For the CDR3, the DNA is TGTGCCAGCAGTTTCCACGACAGGGCCTACGAGCAGTACTTC. Full variable domain (rest looked up from reference TRBV28 and TRBJ2-7): DVKVTQSSRYLVKRTGEKVFLECVQDMDHENMFWYRQDPGLGLRLIYFSYDVKMKEKGDIPEGYSVSREKKERFSLILESASTNQTSMYLCASSFHDRAYEQYFGPGTRLTVT.

This clonotype was seen a single time. The chain couples TRBV5-1 to TRBJ1-1; D might be TRBD1 (5 bases). The germline V gene has CDR1 SGHRS and CDR2 YFSETQ. This CDR3 spans 14 amino acids. Trimming shortened V by 5 bases and J by 5 bases, and 16 bases separated the two germline ends. CDR3 amino acids: CASSLTGTRTEAFF. Written as DNA, the CDR3 is TGCGCCAGCAGTTTGACCGGGACGAGGACTGAAGCTTTCTTT.

The chain recombines TRBV19 with TRBJ2-2; D unclear. V lost 4 bases and J 1 base, leaving 4 bases between the germline ends. The CDR3 contains 13 residues. The germline V gene has CDR1 LNHDA and CDR2 SQIVND (reference sequence). The chain's CDR3 is CASSSLNTGELFF. CDR3 DNA: TGTGCCAGTAGTAGCTTGAACACCGGGGAGCTGTTTTTT.

The rearrangement uses TRBV19 and TRBJ2-7; 7 bases match TRBD2. CDR1 LNHDA and CDR2 SQIVND come from the germline V gene (reference sequence). Trimming took 6 bases from V and 4 from J; bases not matched to a gene: 12. The CDR3 length is 15 residues. The CDR3 DNA reads TGTGCCAGTAGGGGTTCCACCAGCGGGGATTACGAGCAGTACTTC. It is translated as CASRGSTSGDYEQYF.

This clonotype turned up a few times. This chain joins TRBV4-2 and TRBJ1-5, with D possibly TRBD1 on 6 matching bases. Germline CDR1 LGHNA, CDR2 YNFKEQ. The length of the CDR3 is 15 residues. The V end lost 0 bases, the J end lost 7 bases, and 13 bases lay between the germline ends. The CDR3 DNA sequence: TGTGCCAGCAGCCAAGAAGGGGGGGCCACCCAGCCCCAGCATTTT. Amino acids: CASSQEGGATQPQHF.

This clonotype has just a few counts. The V gene is TRBV5-5, the J gene TRBJ2-7; D gene uncertain. The CDR3 contains 14 residues. The V gene lost 5 bases and the J gene lost 2 bases, with 14 bases spanning the gap. The V gene's germline CDR1 is SGHKS and CDR2 YYEKEE (reference sequence). The CDR3 DNA is TGTGCCAGCAGTTCGCGGCAGGCTCCCTACGAGCAGTACTTC. Residues: CASSSRQAPYEQYF. The whole variable domain, filled in from reference TRBV5-5 and TRBJ2-7, reads DAGVTQSPTHLIKTRGQQVTLRCSPISGHKSVSWYQQVLGQGPQFIFQYYEKEERGRGNFPDRFSARQFPNYSSELNVNALLLGDSALYLCASSSRQAPYEQYFGPGTRLTVT.

In the case of this clonotype: One end of the junction is discordant with germline, which a read error may explain. The chain joins TRBV18 to TRBJ2-7, with TRBD1 as a possible D gene (5 bases). The CDR3 is made up of 15 amino acids. Per the germline V gene, CDR1 is KGHSH and CDR2 is LQKENI. In DNA, the CDR3 is TGTGCCAGCTCACCGCCCACAGGCCCTTCCTGCGAGCAGTACTTC. This translates into CASSPPTGPSCEQYF.

The J gene is TRBJ2-7, the V gene TRBV5-4, with TRBD1 identical over 7 bases. From germline, CDR1 is SGHNT and CDR2 YYREEE (reference sequence). This CDR3 is 15 amino acids long. The junction had 13 bases not matched to a gene; V was cut back by 5 bases and J by 5 bases. CDR3 amino acids: CASRRAGQAVHEQYF. DNA of the CDR3: TGTGCCAGCAGAAGAGCAGGACAGGCGGTCCACGAGCAGTACTTC.

Only a few counts were recorded for this clonotype. The chain is built from TRBV27 and TRBJ1-6; D perhaps matches TRBD1 (6 bases). CDR1 is MNHEY and CDR2 is SMNVEV in the germline V gene (reference sequence). The CDR3 is made up of 16 amino acids. V lost 0 bases and J lost 12, with 18 bases in between. The CDR3 protein is CASSLSPPGHQLPLHF. DNA for the CDR3: TGTGCCAGCAGTTTATCGCCACCGGGACACCAATTACCCCTCCACTTT.

A single count supports this clonotype. CDR3 protein: CASSQVKFNSPLHF. The CDR3, as DNA: TGTGCCAGCAGTCAGGTGAAATTTAATTCACCCCTCCACTTT. V and J are TRBV6-6 and TRBJ1-6, with D unclear. The CDR3 spans 14 residues. V lost 5 bases and J 6 bases, leaving 11 bases between the germline ends. Germline V CDR1 and CDR2: MNHNY, SVGAGI (reference sequence).

This clonotype showed up just once. The chain combines TRBV5-4 with TRBJ1-6; D perhaps matches TRBD1 (6 bases). CDR3 length: 16 residues. Trimming removed 3 bases from V and 7 bases from J, with 17 bases in between. CDR1 and CDR2 (germline): SGHNT, YYREEE (reference sequence). The CDR3 DNA sequence: TGTGCCAGCAGCTCCACAGGGAGGAGAGAGAATTCACCCCTCCACTTT. Translation gives CASSSTGRRENSPLHF.

The chain joins TRBV28 to TRBJ2-3; D perhaps matches TRBD1 (7 bases). The germline gives CDR1 MDHEN, CDR2 SYDVKM. The CDR3 consists of 15 residues. V shed 5 bases and J shed 3 bases, with 15 bases lying between them. CDR3 in amino acids: CASSVEGARTDTQYF. Here the CDR3 DNA reads TGTGCCAGCAGTGTGGAGGGGGCGCGGACAGATACGCAGTATTTT.

The rearrangement joins TRBV6-5 to TRBJ2-1; tentatively, D is TRBD1 (6 bases). The length of the CDR3 is 11 residues. Germline CDR1 reads MNHEY; CDR2 reads SVGAGI. The V end was cut by 4 bases, the J end by 10 bases, with 8 bases between. This CDR3 reads CASSWGHEQFF. The DNA of the CDR3 is TGTGCCAGCAGTTGGGGGCACGAGCAGTTCTTC.

At least ten counts were recorded for this clonotype. J is TRBJ1-3 and V is TRBV7-2; D is ambiguous. Germline CDR1 SGHTA, CDR2 FQGNSA. Trimming removed 3 bases at V and 0 bases at J, with 12 bases between. The CDR3 runs 16 residues. The CDR3 coding sequence is TGTGCCAGCAGCTTGGGCCAAGGGTCCTCTGGAAACACCATATATTTT. Its translation: CASSLGQGSSGNTIYF.

This clonotype was counted many times. J is TRBJ2-1 and V is TRBV11-2; TRBD1 might be the D (6 bases). Trimming removed 4 bases at V and 4 bases at J, with 17 bases between. The CDR3 covers 16 residues. Germline CDR1 reads SGHAT; CDR2 reads FQNNGV. The chain's CDR3 is CASSSLLEGVYNEQFF. In DNA, the CDR3 is TGTGCCAGCAGCTCCCTACTAGAGGGGGTATACAATGAGCAGTTCTTC. The whole variable domain, remainder taken from reference TRBV11-2 and TRBJ2-1, is EAGVAQSPRYKIIEKRQSVAFWCNPISGHATLYWYQQILGQGPKLLIQFQNNGVVDDSQLPKDRFSAERLKGVDSTLKIQPAKLEDSAVYLCASSSLLEGVYNEQFFGPGTRLTVL.

The chain uses TRBV20-1 and TRBJ2-7; D is undetermined. From germline, CDR1 is DFQATT and CDR2 SNEGSKA (reference sequence). The V end was cut by 5 bases, the J end by 3 bases, with 14 bases between. The CDR3 has 13 amino acids. The CDR3 region is CSADGVTFYEQYF. DNA of the CDR3: TGCAGTGCTGATGGTGTTACCTTCTACGAGCAGTACTTC.

This clonotype came up a few times. This sequence joins TRBV30 and TRBJ1-3; maybe TRBD1 (6 bases). The V gene lost 7 bases and the J gene lost 0 bases, with 19 bases spanning the gap. There are 16 residues in the CDR3. CDR1 and CDR2 (germline): GTSNPN, SVGIG (reference sequence). CDR3 sequence (DNA): TGTGCCTTCCACCCATCGGGGGCCCCCTCTGGAAACACCATATATTTT. This translates into CAFHPSGAPSGNTIYF.

The chain joins TRBV2 to TRBJ1-5; D uncertain. The CDR3 totals 15 residues. The V gene lost 4 bases and the J gene lost 3 bases, with 13 bases spanning the gap. Germline V gene lookup returns CDR1 SNHLY and CDR2 FYNNEI. The CDR3 loop reads CASSGTMGDNQPQHF. CDR3 DNA: TGTGCCAGCAGTGGAACAATGGGCGACAATCAGCCCCAGCATTTT.

The chain links TRBV29-1 to TRBJ1-4, with D uncertain. The germline V gene encodes CDR1 SQVTM and CDR2 ANQGSEA. The CDR3 contains 11 residues. The ends were cut back, 3 bases at V and 11 bases at J, with 10 bases in the middle. The CDR3 nucleotides are TGCAGCGTTGACTTTTTGGGGAAACTGTTTTTT. Residues: CSVDFLGKLFF.

This sequence joins TRBV4-2 and TRBJ2-1; D possibly uses TRBD1 or TRBD2 (6 bases each). CDR3 length: 17 amino acids. Trimming shortened V by 1 base and J by 9 bases, and 22 bases separated the two germline ends. Per germline, CDR1 LGHNA and CDR2 YNFKEQ. The CDR3 here is CASSQVLSGLQGGEQFF. Written as DNA, the CDR3 is TGTGCCAGCAGCCAAGTCCTTAGCGGCCTCCAAGGGGGTGAGCAGTTCTTC.

The V and J genes are TRBV20-1 and TRBJ2-2, with 7 nucleotides matching TRBD1. Germline V gene data show CDR1 as DFQATT and CDR2 as SNEGSKA (reference sequence). The junction had 7 bases not matched to a gene; V was cut back by 3 bases and J by 6 bases. CDR3 size: 14 residues. CDR3 sequence reads: CSASRTGFAGELFF. CDR3 nucleotides: TGCAGTGCTAGCCGGACAGGTTTTGCCGGGGAGCTGTTTTTT.

This clonotype was seen a handful of times. The chain uses TRBV7-2 and TRBJ2-3; D is undetermined. Germline V gene sequence: CDR1 SGHTA, CDR2 FQGNSA. The V and J ends lost 4 bases and 7 bases respectively, with 9 bases between them. The CDR3 length is 12 residues. For the CDR3, the DNA is TGTGCCAGCAGCTCCCTGACCAATACGCAGTATTTT. It encodes CASSSLTNTQYF. The full variable domain, with the rest looked up from reference TRBV7-2 and TRBJ2-3, is GAGVSQSPSNKVTEKGKDVELRCDPISGHTALYWYRQSLGQGLEFLIYFQGNSAPDKSGLPSDRFSAERTGGSVSTLTIQRTQQEDSAVYLCASSSLTNTQYFGPGTRLTVL.

This clonotype appeared many times. The chain uses TRBV7-2 and TRBJ1-1, with D hard to call. Germline V gene lookup returns CDR1 SGHTA and CDR2 FQGNSA. Trimming cost V 2 bases and J 4 bases, with 11 bases left between them. The CDR3 extends over 14 amino acids. CDR3 nucleotides: TGTGCCAGCAGCTTAAGGAATGCAGGCACTGAAGCTTTCTTT. Translating gives CASSLRNAGTEAFF.

The gene calls are TRBV11-2 and TRBJ2-7, with D possibly matching TRBD1 (6 bases). CDR1 is SGHAT, CDR2 FQNNGV, per germline. Between the trimmed V and J ends, which lost 1 base and 7 bases, there was a span of 14 bases. The CDR3 runs to 14 residues. The CDR3 spells CASSLAGADIEQYF. Here the CDR3 DNA reads TGTGCCAGCAGCTTAGCAGGGGCGGACATAGAGCAGTACTTC.

The chain employs TRBV6-1 and TRBJ2-1; 8 bases map to TRBD1. Trimming at V came to 2 bases and at J to 6 bases, leaving 9 bases not matched to a gene. Germline CDR1 and CDR2: MNHNS and SASEGT. CDR3 length equals 16 residues. The CDR3 DNA is TGTGCCAGCAGTGAAAGGACCGGGACAGGCTTCAATGAGCAGTTCTTC. Translated, it gives CASSERTGTGFNEQFF.

This sequence joins TRBV25-1 and TRBJ2-7, with D perhaps assigned TRBD1 or TRBD2 (5 bases each). V was trimmed by 4 bases and J by 8 bases, leaving 15 bases between them. This CDR3 is built from 13 residues. In germline, CDR1 is MGHDK, CDR2 SYGVNS. The CDR3 DNA follows: TGTGCCAGCAGTGGTACCGGGACGACTAAGCAGTACTTC. Protein sequence: CASSGTGTTKQYF.